A single sample gave rise to the 18 T cell receptor beta chains below, sequenced in a study of immune evolution from preneoplasia to lung adenocarcinoma. This table comes from immunoSEQ multiplex PCR, and its TCRdb copy is limited to in-frame clones, with some not included. The sample lists a few thousand clones; about 82% were seen once. The sequencing input was FFPE adjacent normal lung tissue. These receptors originate from an older donor with lung adenocarcinoma.

The chain recombines TRBV11-3 with TRBJ2-1; 7 bases are shared with TRBD2. This CDR3 contains 17 residues. Losses at the gene ends were 5 bases for V and 4 bases for J; bases not matched to a gene: 14. CDR1 SGHNT and CDR2 YENEEA come from the germline V gene. CDR3 nucleotides: TGTGCCAGCAGCCCGAGGGGAGGTCTAGCGGCATACAATGAGCAGTTCTTC. Protein sequence: CASSPRGGLAAYNEQFF.

The chain links TRBV28 to TRBJ1-2; D ambiguous. This CDR3 comprises 12 residues. The germline V and J ends were trimmed by 2 bases and 4 bases, with 5 bases remaining between them. Germline assignment: CDR1 MDHEN and CDR2 SYDVKM. The CDR3 spells CASSLGVYGYTF. The CDR3 DNA sequence: TGTGCCAGCAGTTTAGGTGTCTATGGCTACACCTTC.

The chain uses TRBV27 and TRBJ2-1, with D possibly matching TRBD2 (6 bases). V was pared by 4 bases and J by 12 bases, with 13 bases between. Germline V gene sequence: CDR1 MNHEY, CDR2 SMNVEV (reference sequence). The CDR3 covers 12 residues. CDR3 residues: CASSSRRGRQFF. In DNA form, the CDR3 reads TGTGCCAGCAGTTCGCGGAGGGGAAGGCAGTTCTTC.

This clone was seen more than once but under ten times. The rearrangement links TRBV7-2 to TRBJ1-1, with D maybe TRBD1 (5 bases). Germline loops: CDR1 SGHTA, CDR2 FQGNSA. This CDR3 has 14 amino acids. V was trimmed by 4 bases and J by 2 bases, leaving 11 bases between them. CDR3 region: CASSSRGHNTEAFF. CDR3 nucleotide sequence: TGTGCCAGCAGCTCCCGAGGACACAACACTGAAGCTTTCTTT.

The CDR3 protein is CASSVDHGTGISGELFF. For the CDR3, the DNA is TGTGCCAGCAGCGTAGATCACGGGACAGGGATTTCCGGGGAGCTGTTTTTT. The rearrangement uses TRBV9 and TRBJ2-2; 9 positions match TRBD1. This CDR3 contains 17 residues. CDR1 SGDLS and CDR2 YYNGEE come from the germline V gene. The junction had 9 bases not matched to a gene; V was cut back by 0 bases and J by 6 bases. The full variable domain, completed using reference TRBV9 and TRBJ2-2, is DSGVTQTPKHLITATGQRVTLRCSPRSGDLSVYWYQQSLDQGLQFLIQYYNGEERAKGNILERFSAQQFPDLHSELNLSSLELGDSALYFCASSVDHGTGISGELFFGEGSRLTVL.

The genes are TRBV30 and TRBJ2-1; 10 bases align to TRBD2. With V trimmed by 5 bases and J by 1 base, 5 bases remained unmatched. Per the germline V gene, CDR1 is GTSNPN and CDR2 is SVGIG (reference sequence). The CDR3 length is 15 residues. The CDR3 here is CAWRRTSGSYNEQFF. The CDR3 nucleotides are TGTGCCTGGCGCCGGACTAGCGGATCCTACAATGAGCAGTTCTTC.

The V gene is TRBV4-2, the J gene TRBJ1-2; D gene ambiguous. Germline V gene lookup returns CDR1 LGHNA and CDR2 YNFKEQ. Between the trimmed V and J ends, which lost 0 bases and 4 bases, there was a span of 12 bases. The CDR3 has 15 amino acids. The CDR3: CASSQEPGVIYGYTF. CDR3 bases: TGTGCCAGCAGCCAAGAACCTGGCGTTATCTATGGCTACACCTTC.

The J gene is TRBJ1-5, the V gene TRBV6-1; perhaps TRBD1 as D (6 bases). Germline CDR1 is MNHNS and CDR2 is SASEGT. Trimming took 4 bases from V and 0 from J, leaving 10 bases between them. The CDR3 is 15 amino acids. The CDR3 coding sequence is TGTGCCAGCAGTGGGCAGGGGAATAGCAATCAGCCCCAGCATTTT. Amino acids: CASSGQGNSNQPQHF.

The chain is built from TRBV6-5 and TRBJ2-7; 10 nucleotides match TRBD1. The CDR3 extends over 13 amino acids. V was clipped by 5 bases and J by 6 bases; unmatched bases: 4. Per the germline V gene, CDR1 is MNHEY and CDR2 is SVGAGI. As DNA, the CDR3 is TGTGCCAGCAGTCGACAGGGGGCTCGCGAGCAGTACTTC. Its translation is CASSRQGAREQYF.

J is TRBJ2-5 and V is TRBV7-2; D is perhaps TRBD2 (6 bases). This CDR3 has 15 residues. V was clipped by 0 bases and J by 2 bases, with 10 bases between them. From germline, CDR1 is SGHTA and CDR2 FQGNSA. This CDR3 reads CASSLAGGIQETQYF. In DNA form, the CDR3 reads TGTGCCAGCAGCTTAGCGGGGGGAATACAAGAGACCCAGTACTTC. The whole variable domain, filled in from reference TRBV7-2 and TRBJ2-5, reads GAGVSQSPSNKVTEKGKDVELRCDPISGHTALYWYRQSLGQGLEFLIYFQGNSAPDKSGLPSDRFSAERTGGSVSTLTIQRTQQEDSAVYLCASSLAGGIQETQYFGPGTRLLVL.

About this clone itself: The junction departs from germline at one end; a sequencing error may be responsible. The genes are TRBV7-2 and TRBJ2-7; 10 positions match TRBD2. The CDR3 length is 13 residues. The germline gives CDR1 SGHTA, CDR2 FQGNSA. The CDR3, as DNA: TGTGCCAGCAGCTTACGACCAGGACTAGCGGCTGCTTTC. The encoded protein is CASSLRPGLAAAF.

The rearrangement links TRBV6-6 to TRBJ2-7; 8 bases line up with TRBD1. CDR1 and CDR2 from the germline V gene are MNHNY and SVGAGI (reference sequence). The CDR3 runs to 15 residues. V dropped 8 bases and J dropped 1; count of bases not matched to a gene: 10. The CDR3 DNA follows: TGTGCCAGCTCCCCGGGACAGGTCCAGTCCTACGAGCAGTACTTC. Translated, it gives CASSPGQVQSYEQYF.

J is TRBJ2-5 and V is TRBV9; 10 bases agree with TRBD1. Germline V gene lookup returns CDR1 SGDLS and CDR2 YYNGEE. The length of the CDR3 is 15 residues. The V segment lost 4 bases and the J segment 4 bases; nucleotides outside the gene matches: 7. The DNA of the CDR3 is TGTGCCAGCAGCCCCCGGACAGGGGGGACAGAGACCCAGTACTTC. As protein: CASSPRTGGTETQYF.

The V gene is TRBV11-2, the J gene TRBJ2-3; 7 nucleotides line up with TRBD2. CDR3 size: 14 residues. Per germline, CDR1 SGHAT and CDR2 FQNNGV. J was trimmed by 6 bases and V by 3 bases; bases with no gene match: 6. CDR3 coding DNA: TGTGCCAGCAGCTTGGGGGACTATTGGGATACGCAGTATTTT. Translating it yields CASSLGDYWDTQYF.

V and J are TRBV30 and TRBJ1-2; D is perhaps TRBD1 (6 bases). V gave up 0 bases and J gave up 8 bases, with 13 bases separating them. CDR1 is GTSNPN and CDR2 is SVGIG in the germline V gene (reference sequence). The CDR3 runs to 13 residues. The CDR3 is CAWSVVTGKGYTF. CDR3 sequence (DNA): TGTGCCTGGAGTGTAGTTACAGGGAAAGGCTACACCTTC.

This chain uses TRBV11-2 with TRBJ1-1, with 7 bases matching TRBD1. CDR1 and CDR2 (germline): SGHAT, FQNNGV. V shed 0 bases, J shed 0 bases, and the junction held 4 bases outside the gene matches. The CDR3 is 16 residues long. CDR3 in amino acids: CASSLDQGTVNTEAFF. The DNA of the CDR3 is TGTGCCAGCAGCTTAGATCAGGGGACAGTGAACACTGAAGCTTTCTTT.

This chain connects TRBV18 to TRBJ2-3; tentative D call: TRBD2 (6 bases). V gave up 2 bases and J gave up 2 bases, with 17 bases separating them. This CDR3 contains 17 residues. Germline-derived CDR1 and CDR2 are KGHSH and LQKENI. The CDR3 is CASSPKEAGGATDTQYF. The CDR3 nucleotides are TGTGCCAGCTCACCAAAGGAGGCCGGAGGGGCCACAGATACGCAGTATTTT.

This clone has only one observation. The chain is built from TRBV27 and TRBJ2-1; 15 nucleotides match TRBD2. The germline V gene encodes CDR1 MNHEY and CDR2 SMNVEV (reference sequence). The CDR3 extends over 16 amino acids. With 5 bases clipped from V and 8 bases from J, the junction kept 7 bases outside the gene matches. The CDR3 DNA reads as TGTGCCAGCAGTCCCATCGGACTAGCGGGAGGGGATGAGCAGTTCTTC. Translated: CASSPIGLAGGDEQFF.